This T cell receptor beta chain was profiled in a study of shared clonotypes between healthy human individuals. The method was immunoSEQ multiplex PCR; TCRdb's version includes in-frame clones alone and lacks a portion of them. The table shows around 2.3 million clones, with nearly 97% occurring only once. Details on this clone: The identical CDR3 is also encoded by other nucleotide sequences in the sample.

Every contributor of samples was a Caucasian grown-up residing in Nashville, Tennessee. The CDR3 totals 15 residues. V was pared by 0 bases and J by 1 base, with 10 bases between. CDR1 is GTSNPN and CDR2 is SVGIG in the germline V gene (reference sequence). Material for sequencing was naive CD4+ T cells sorted from blood. Regarding subset: CD45RA+ positively selected. This receptor was identified in a man aged 18 to 29 in good health. The rearrangement links TRBV30 to TRBJ1-3, with a tentative D call TRBD1 (5 bases). This CDR3 is CAWSVRRGSGNTIYF. CDR3 in DNA: TGTGCCTGGAGTGTACGAAGGGGTTCTGGAAACACCATATATTTT.